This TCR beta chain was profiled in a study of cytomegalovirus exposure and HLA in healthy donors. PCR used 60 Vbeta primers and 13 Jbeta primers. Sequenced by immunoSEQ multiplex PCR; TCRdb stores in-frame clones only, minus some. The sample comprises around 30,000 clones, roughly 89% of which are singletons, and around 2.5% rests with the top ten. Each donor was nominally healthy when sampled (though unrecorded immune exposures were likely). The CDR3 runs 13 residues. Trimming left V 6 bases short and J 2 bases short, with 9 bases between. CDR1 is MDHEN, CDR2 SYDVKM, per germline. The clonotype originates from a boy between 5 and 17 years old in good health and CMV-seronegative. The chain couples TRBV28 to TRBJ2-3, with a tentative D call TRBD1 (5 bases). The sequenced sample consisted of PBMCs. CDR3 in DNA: TGTGCCAGCAGAACAGGAAACACAGATACGCAGTATTTT. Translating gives CASRTGNTDTQYF. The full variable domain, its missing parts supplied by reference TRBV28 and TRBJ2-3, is DVKVTQSSRYLVKRTGEKVFLECVQDMDHENMFWYRQDPGLGLRLIYFSYDVKMKEKGDIPEGYSVSREKKERFSLILESASTNQTSMYLCASRTGNTDTQYFGPGTRLTVL.